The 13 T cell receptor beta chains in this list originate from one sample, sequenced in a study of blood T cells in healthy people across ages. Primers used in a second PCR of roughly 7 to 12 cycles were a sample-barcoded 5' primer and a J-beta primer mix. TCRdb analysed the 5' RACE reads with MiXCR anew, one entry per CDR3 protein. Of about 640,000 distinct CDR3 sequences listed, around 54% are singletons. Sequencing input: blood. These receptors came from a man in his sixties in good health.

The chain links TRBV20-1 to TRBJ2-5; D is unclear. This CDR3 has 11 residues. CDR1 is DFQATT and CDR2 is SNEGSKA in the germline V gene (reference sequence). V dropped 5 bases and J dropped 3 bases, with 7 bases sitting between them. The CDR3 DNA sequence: TGCAGTGCTGGGGTGGAAGAGACCCAGTACTTC. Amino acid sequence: CSAGVEETQYF.

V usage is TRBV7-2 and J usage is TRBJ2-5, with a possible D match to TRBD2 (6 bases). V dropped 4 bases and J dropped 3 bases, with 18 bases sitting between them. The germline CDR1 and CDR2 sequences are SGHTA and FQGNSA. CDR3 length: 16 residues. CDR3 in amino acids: CASSSSLGGFEETQYF. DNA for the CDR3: TGTGCCAGCAGCTCGTCTCTAGGAGGGTTCGAAGAGACCCAGTACTTC.

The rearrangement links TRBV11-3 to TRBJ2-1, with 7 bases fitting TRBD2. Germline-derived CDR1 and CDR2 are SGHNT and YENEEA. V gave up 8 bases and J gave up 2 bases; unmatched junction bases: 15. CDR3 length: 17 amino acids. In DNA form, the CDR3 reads TGTGCCAGCGGCCCAAACCTGGGCGGGGGACCCTACAATGAGCAGTTCTTC. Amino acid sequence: CASGPNLGGGPYNEQFF.

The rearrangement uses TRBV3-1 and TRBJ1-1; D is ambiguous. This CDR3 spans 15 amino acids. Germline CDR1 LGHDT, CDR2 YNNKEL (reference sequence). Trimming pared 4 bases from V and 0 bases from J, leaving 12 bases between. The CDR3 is CASSLQTGLNTEAFF. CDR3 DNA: TGTGCCAGCAGCCTCCAGACTGGCTTGAACACTGAAGCTTTCTTT.

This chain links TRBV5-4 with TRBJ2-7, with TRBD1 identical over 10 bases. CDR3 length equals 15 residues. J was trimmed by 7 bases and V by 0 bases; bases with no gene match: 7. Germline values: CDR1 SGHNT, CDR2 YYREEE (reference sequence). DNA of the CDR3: TGTGCCAGCAGCTTGGGCGGGACAGGGGCGAGAGAGCAGTACTTC. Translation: CASSLGGTGAREQYF. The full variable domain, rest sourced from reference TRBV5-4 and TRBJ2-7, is ETGVTQSPTHLIKTRGQQVTLRCSSQSGHNTVSWYQQALGQGPQFIFQYYREEENGRGNFPPRFSGLQFPNYSSELNVNALELDDSALYLCASSLGGTGAREQYFGPGTRLTVT.

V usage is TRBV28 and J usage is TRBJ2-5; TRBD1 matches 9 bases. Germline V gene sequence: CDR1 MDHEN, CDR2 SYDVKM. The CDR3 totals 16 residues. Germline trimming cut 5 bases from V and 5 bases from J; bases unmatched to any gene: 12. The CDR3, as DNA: TGTGCCAGCAGTCCGTCGGGGACAGGGACGCAGGAGACCCAGTACTTC. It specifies CASSPSGTGTQETQYF.

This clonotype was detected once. In DNA form, the CDR3 reads TGTGCCAGCTCGAAAACCCACTATACGCAGTATTTT. This encodes CASSKTHYTQYF. The rearrangement joins TRBV7-2 to TRBJ2-3; D unclear. The V and J ends lost 8 bases and 7 bases respectively, with 13 bases between them. There are 12 residues in the CDR3. Germline assignment: CDR1 SGHTA and CDR2 FQGNSA.

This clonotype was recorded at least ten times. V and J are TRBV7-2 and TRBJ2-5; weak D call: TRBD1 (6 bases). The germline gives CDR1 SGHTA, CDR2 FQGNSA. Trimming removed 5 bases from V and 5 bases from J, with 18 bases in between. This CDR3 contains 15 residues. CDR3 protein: CASSRVRTGYETQYF. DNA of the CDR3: TGTGCCAGCAGCCGGGTGCGTACAGGGTATGAGACCCAGTACTTC. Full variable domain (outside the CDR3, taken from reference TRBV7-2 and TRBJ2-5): GAGVSQSPSNKVTEKGKDVELRCDPISGHTALYWYRQSLGQGLEFLIYFQGNSAPDKSGLPSDRFSAERTGGSVSTLTIQRTQQEDSAVYLCASSRVRTGYETQYFGPGTRLLVL.

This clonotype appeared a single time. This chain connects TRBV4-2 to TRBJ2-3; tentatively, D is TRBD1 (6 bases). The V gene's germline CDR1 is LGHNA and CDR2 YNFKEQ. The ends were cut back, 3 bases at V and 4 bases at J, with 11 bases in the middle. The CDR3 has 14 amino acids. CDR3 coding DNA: TGTGCCAGCAGCCAGGGGACACTTCCAGATACGCAGTATTTT. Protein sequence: CASSQGTLPDTQYF.

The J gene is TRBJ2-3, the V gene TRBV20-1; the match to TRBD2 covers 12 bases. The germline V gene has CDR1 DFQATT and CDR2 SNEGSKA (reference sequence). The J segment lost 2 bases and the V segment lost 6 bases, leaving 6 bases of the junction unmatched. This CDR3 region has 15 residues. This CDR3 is CSATLAGGFTDTQYF. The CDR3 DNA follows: TGCAGTGCAACTCTAGCGGGGGGGTTCACAGATACGCAGTATTTT.

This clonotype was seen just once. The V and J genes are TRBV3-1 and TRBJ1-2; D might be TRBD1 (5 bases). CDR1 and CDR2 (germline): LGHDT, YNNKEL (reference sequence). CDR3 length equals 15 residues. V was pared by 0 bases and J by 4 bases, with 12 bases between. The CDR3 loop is CASSQDVTGGYGYTF. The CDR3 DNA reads TGTGCCAGCAGCCAAGATGTGACGGGGGGCTATGGCTACACCTTC.

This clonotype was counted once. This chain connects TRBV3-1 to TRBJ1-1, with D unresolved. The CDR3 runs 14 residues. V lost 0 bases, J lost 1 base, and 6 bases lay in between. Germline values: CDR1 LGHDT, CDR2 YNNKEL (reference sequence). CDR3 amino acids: CASSQEVSNTEAFF. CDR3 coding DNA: TGTGCCAGCAGCCAAGAAGTCTCGAACACTGAAGCTTTCTTT.

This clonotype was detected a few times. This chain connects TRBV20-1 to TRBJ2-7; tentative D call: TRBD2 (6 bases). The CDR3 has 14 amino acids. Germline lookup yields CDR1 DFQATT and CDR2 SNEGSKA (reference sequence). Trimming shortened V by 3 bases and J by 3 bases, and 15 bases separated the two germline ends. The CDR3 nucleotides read TGCAGTGCTAGCGGGGGAGCAGGGCACTACGAGCAGTACTTC. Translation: CSASGGAGHYEQYF.